The next 12 T cell receptor beta chains were all read from a single sample in a study of blood T cell repertoires in COVID-19. This table comes from immunoSEQ multiplex PCR, and its TCRdb copy is limited to in-frame clones, with some not included. This sample has about 280,000 clones, with approximately 78% found just once. The sequencing input was PBMCs or T cells enriched from blood (not recorded which). The receptor source for this set is a man aged 40-49 years who had been exposed to COVID-19.

This chain joins TRBV6-5 and TRBJ2-5; 8 bases map to TRBD2. In germline, CDR1 is MNHEY, CDR2 SVGAGI. J gave up 0 bases and V 11 bases, and 8 bases lay outside the gene matches. The CDR3 covers 14 residues. The CDR3 here is CASRSGGYQETQYF. The CDR3 nucleotides read TGTGCCTCCCGAAGCGGGGGTTACCAAGAGACCCAGTACTTC.

The chain uses TRBV5-1 and TRBJ2-7; no clear D. V was shortened by 3 bases and J by 1 base, with 11 bases between the two germline ends. Germline lookup yields CDR1 SGHRS and CDR2 YFSETQ. The CDR3 contains 14 residues. The chain's CDR3 is CASSSREDSYEQYF. The CDR3 bases are TGCGCCAGCAGCTCCCGCGAGGATTCCTACGAGCAGTACTTC. The full variable domain, its missing parts supplied by reference TRBV5-1 and TRBJ2-7, is KAGVTQTPRYLIKTRGQQVTLSCSPISGHRSVSWYQQTPGQGLQFLFEYFSETQRNKGNFPGRFSGRQFSNSRSEMNVSTLELGDSALYLCASSSREDSYEQYFGPGTRLTVT.

This chain links TRBV7-2 with TRBJ2-7, with no clear D. In germline, CDR1 is SGHTA, CDR2 FQGNSA. V lost 1 base to trimming and J lost 0 bases, with 10 bases between them. The CDR3 has 15 residues. The CDR3 nucleotides read TGTGCCAGCAGCTTAGTCCCATTTTCCTCCTACGAGCAGTACTTC. Its translation: CASSLVPFSSYEQYF. The complete variable domain, with remaining parts taken from reference TRBV7-2 and TRBJ2-7, reads GAGVSQSPSNKVTEKGKDVELRCDPISGHTALYWYRQSLGQGLEFLIYFQGNSAPDKSGLPSDRFSAERTGGSVSTLTIQRTQQEDSAVYLCASSLVPFSSYEQYFGPGTRLTVT.

The chain couples TRBV29-1 to TRBJ1-2; D not resolved. The CDR3 is 15 amino acids. V lost 6 bases and J 0 bases, leaving 17 bases between the germline ends. CDR1 SQVTM and CDR2 ANQGSEA come from the germline V gene. As DNA, the CDR3 is TGCAGCGTCGCATTGGATCGGGTAGCTAACTATGGCTACACCTTC. Residues: CSVALDRVANYGYTF. Variable domain in full (rest from reference TRBV29-1 and TRBJ1-2): SAVISQKPSRDICQRGTSLTIQCQVDSQVTMMFWYRQQPGQSLTLIATANQGSEATYESGFVIDKFPISRPNLTFSTLTVSNMSPEDSSIYLCSVALDRVANYGYTFGSGTRLTVV.

The rearrangement uses TRBV12-3 or TRBV12-4 and TRBJ1-2; D uncertain. Trimming left V 3 bases short and J 8 bases short, with 10 bases between. The CDR3 length is 12 residues. CDR3 amino acids: CASSFSPRGYTF. The CDR3 DNA follows: TGTGCCAGCAGTTTCAGTCCGAGGGGCTACACCTTC.

CDR3 coding DNA: TGTGCCAGCAGCCAAGACCAGGGGGCGCACGGCTACACCTTC. Amino acid sequence: CASSQDQGAHGYTF. This chain links TRBV4-2 with TRBJ1-2; 8 nucleotides match TRBD1. With 0 bases clipped from V and 8 bases from J, the junction kept 5 bases outside the gene matches. Germline-derived CDR1 and CDR2 are LGHNA and YNFKEQ. The CDR3 totals 14 residues.

This clone was detected only once. V usage is TRBV6-5 and J usage is TRBJ1-1; TRBD1 aligns across 7 bases. J lost 8 bases, V lost 0 bases, and 12 bases had no gene match. Looked up from germline, CDR1 is MNHEY and CDR2 is SVGAGI. This CDR3 has 16 amino acids. This chain's CDR3 is CASSYSRVRGTAEAFF. The DNA of the CDR3 is TGTGCCAGCAGTTACTCGAGGGTTCGGGGGACAGCAGAAGCTTTCTTT.

This clone was observed a single time. This chain links TRBV27 with TRBJ2-6; D remains unclear. V lost 5 bases and J lost 0, with 8 bases in between. Germline V lookup: CDR1 MNHEY, CDR2 SMNVEV (reference sequence). There are 15 residues in the CDR3. CDR3 protein: CASSRQVSGANVLTF. DNA for the CDR3: TGTGCCAGCAGTCGACAAGTCTCTGGGGCCAACGTCCTGACTTTC.

This chain links TRBV7-8 with TRBJ2-1; weak D call: TRBD1 (5 bases). CDR1 SGHVS and CDR2 FQNEAQ come from the germline V gene. The V end was cut by 5 bases, the J end by 2 bases, with 13 bases between. This CDR3 has 15 amino acids. CDR3 residues: CASSMRQWAYNEQFF. As DNA, the CDR3 is TGTGCCAGCAGCATGAGACAGTGGGCCTACAATGAGCAGTTCTTC.

The chain has TRBV13 and TRBJ2-3, with D possibly TRBD2 on 5 matching bases. The germline V gene has CDR1 PRHDT and CDR2 FYEKMQ (reference sequence). The CDR3 loop spans 14 amino acids. The V end was cut by 4 bases, the J end by 3 bases, with 11 bases between. The DNA of the CDR3 is TGTGCCAGCAGCTCTAGCCGGGAAACAGATACGCAGTATTTT. This encodes CASSSSRETDTQYF.

This clone was counted a few times. V and J are TRBV12-3 or TRBV12-4 and TRBJ1-3; D unresolved. The CDR3 is 12 residues long. Trimming left V 0 bases short and J 16 bases short, with 13 bases between. The CDR3 loop reads CASSLAAGRLYF. In DNA, the CDR3 is TGTGCCAGCAGTTTAGCGGCGGGGAGATTGTATTTT.

The V call is TRBV6-1, the J call TRBJ1-4; D not resolved. The CDR3 has 13 residues. V was clipped by 3 bases and J by 6 bases, with 8 bases between them. CDR1 is MNHNS and CDR2 is SASEGT in the germline V gene. The CDR3, as DNA: TGTGCCAGCAGTGACGGGGTGTATGAAAAACTGTTTTTT. Translation: CASSDGVYEKLFF.